Listed here are 6 T cell receptor beta chains from one sample, sequenced in a study of PD-1 blockade in classical Hodgkin lymphoma. Brentuximab vedotin exposure varied, and every patient relapsed after autologous stem cell transplantation. TCRdb keeps only in-frame clones here, not all; method: immunoSEQ multiplex PCR. The table lists about 26,000 clones, around 80% of them singletons. The sample here was peripheral blood mononuclear cells (PBMCs), taken before the second cycle of nivolumab. The receptors here all came from a human donor with classical Hodgkin lymphoma.

This clone came up a few times. The chain is built from TRBV19 and TRBJ2-2, with D unclear. Germline V lookup: CDR1 LNHDA, CDR2 SQIVND (reference sequence). CDR3 size: 13 residues. Trimming took 9 bases from V and 7 from J, leaving 15 bases between them. The CDR3 loop is CASLDSPGGELFF. The CDR3 DNA is TGTGCCAGCCTCGACTCCCCGGGCGGGGAGCTGTTTTTT.

V and J are TRBV6-5 and TRBJ1-2; D gene uncertain. The CDR3 totals 13 residues. The ends were cut back, 2 bases at V and 4 bases at J, with 8 bases in the middle. In germline, CDR1 is MNHEY, CDR2 SVGAGI. The CDR3 loop reads CASSYGETYGYTF. CDR3 DNA: TGTGCCAGCAGTTACGGGGAAACCTATGGCTACACCTTC.

V and J are TRBV4-2 and TRBJ2-7; D possibly corresponds to TRBD2 (5 bases). V lost 1 base, J lost 3 bases, and 13 bases lay in between. The CDR3 totals 15 residues. Looked up from germline, CDR1 is LGHNA and CDR2 is YNFKEQ. The CDR3 is CASSQVARGDYEQYF. Written as DNA, the CDR3 is TGTGCCAGCAGCCAAGTGGCCCGGGGAGACTACGAGCAGTACTTC.

The chain combines TRBV28 with TRBJ1-3; 7 bases match TRBD1. V dropped 2 bases and J dropped 0; count of bases not matched to a gene: 4. This CDR3 spans 16 amino acids. CDR1 is MDHEN, CDR2 SYDVKM, per germline. In nucleotides, the CDR3 is TGTGCCAGCAGTTTAGGGACAGCGTACTCTGGAAACACCATATATTTT. The encoded protein is CASSLGTAYSGNTIYF.

The chain couples TRBV5-4 to TRBJ2-1; TRBD2 matches 11 bases. CDR1 SGHNT and CDR2 YYREEE come from the germline V gene (reference sequence). V lost 3 bases and J lost 5; bases outside the gene matches: 4. The CDR3 is 15 residues long. The CDR3, as DNA: TGTGCCAGCAGCTCTAAGACTAGCGGGGACAATGAGCAGTTCTTC. Translated, it gives CASSSKTSGDNEQFF.

J is TRBJ2-1 and V is TRBV27; 11 nucleotides match TRBD2. V lost 4 bases to trimming and J lost 2 bases; unmatched junction nucleotides: 1. There are 15 residues in the CDR3. CDR1 and CDR2 from the germline V gene are MNHEY and SMNVEV (reference sequence). CDR3 coding DNA: TGTGCCAGCAGTTATAGCGGGGGGGCCTACAATGAGCAGTTCTTC. As protein: CASSYSGGAYNEQFF.